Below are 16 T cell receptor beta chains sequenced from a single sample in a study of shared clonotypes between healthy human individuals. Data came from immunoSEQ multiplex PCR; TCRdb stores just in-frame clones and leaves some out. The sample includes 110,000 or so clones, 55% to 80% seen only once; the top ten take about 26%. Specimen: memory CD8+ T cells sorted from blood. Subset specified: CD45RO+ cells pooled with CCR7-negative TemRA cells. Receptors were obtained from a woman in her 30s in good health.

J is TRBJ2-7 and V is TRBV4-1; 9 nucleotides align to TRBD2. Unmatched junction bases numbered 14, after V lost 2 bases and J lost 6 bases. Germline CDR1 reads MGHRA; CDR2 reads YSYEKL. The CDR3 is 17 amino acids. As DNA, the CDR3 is TGCGCCAGCAGCCAACGCGCCGGCAAGGGACTAGCCCGCGAGCAGTACTTC. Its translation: CASSQRAGKGLAREQYF.

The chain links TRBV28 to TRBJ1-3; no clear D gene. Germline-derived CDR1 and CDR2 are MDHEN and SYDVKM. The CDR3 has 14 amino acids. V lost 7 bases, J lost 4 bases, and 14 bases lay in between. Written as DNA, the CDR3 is TGTGCCAGCACCACATTGGGGTGGGGAAACACCATATATTTT. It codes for CASTTLGWGNTIYF.

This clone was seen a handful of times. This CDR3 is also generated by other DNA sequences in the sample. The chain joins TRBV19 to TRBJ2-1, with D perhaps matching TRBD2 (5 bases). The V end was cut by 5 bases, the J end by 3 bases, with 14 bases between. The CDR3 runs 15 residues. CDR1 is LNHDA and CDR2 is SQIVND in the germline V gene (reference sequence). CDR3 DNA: TGTGCCAGTAGTCCGAGAAGCGGCTACTACAATGAGCAGTTCTTC. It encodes CASSPRSGYYNEQFF.

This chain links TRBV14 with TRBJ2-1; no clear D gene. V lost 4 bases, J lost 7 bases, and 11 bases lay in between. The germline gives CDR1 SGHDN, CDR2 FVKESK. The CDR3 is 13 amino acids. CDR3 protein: CASSPTTTNEQFF. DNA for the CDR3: TGTGCCAGCAGCCCGACGACCACGAATGAGCAGTTCTTC.

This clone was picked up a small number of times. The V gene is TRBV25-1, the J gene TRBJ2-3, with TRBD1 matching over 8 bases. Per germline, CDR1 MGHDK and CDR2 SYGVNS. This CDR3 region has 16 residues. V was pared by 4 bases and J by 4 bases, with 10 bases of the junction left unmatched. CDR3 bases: TGTGCCAGCAGTGTCGAAAGACAGGGGTTGGCAGATACGCAGTATTTT. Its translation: CASSVERQGLADTQYF.

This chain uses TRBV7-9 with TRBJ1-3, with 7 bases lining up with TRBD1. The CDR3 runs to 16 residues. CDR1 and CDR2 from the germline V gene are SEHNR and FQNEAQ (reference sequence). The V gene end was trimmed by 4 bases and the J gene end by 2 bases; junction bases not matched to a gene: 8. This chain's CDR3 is CASSSDRPRPGNTIYF. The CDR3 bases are TGTGCCAGCAGCTCGGACAGGCCTCGGCCTGGAAACACCATATATTTT.

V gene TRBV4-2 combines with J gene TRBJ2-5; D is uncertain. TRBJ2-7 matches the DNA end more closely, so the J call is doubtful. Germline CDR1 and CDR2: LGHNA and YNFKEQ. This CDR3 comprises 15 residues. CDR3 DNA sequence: TGTGCCAGCAGCCAAGAAGCCTCCTCCTCCTACGAGCAGTACTTC. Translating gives CASSQEASSSYEQYF.

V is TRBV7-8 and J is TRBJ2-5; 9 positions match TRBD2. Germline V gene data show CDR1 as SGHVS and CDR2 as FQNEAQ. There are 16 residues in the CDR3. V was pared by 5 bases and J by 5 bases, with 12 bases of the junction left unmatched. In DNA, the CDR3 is TGTGCCAGCAGCCATGCATTTAGCGGGAGTTATGAGACCCAGTACTTC. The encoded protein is CASSHAFSGSYETQYF. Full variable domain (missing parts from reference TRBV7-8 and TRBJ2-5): GAGVSQSPRYKVAKRGQDVALRCDPISGHVSLFWYQQALGQGPEFLTYFQNEAQLDKSGLPSDRFFAERPEGSVSTLKIQRTQQEDSAVYLCASSHAFSGSYETQYFGPGTRLLVL.

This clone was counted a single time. The CDR3 sequence: CASSIWGQTSYEQYF. CDR3 nucleotide sequence: TGTGCCAGTAGTATCTGGGGACAGACCTCCTACGAGCAGTACTTC. The chain combines TRBV19 with TRBJ2-7, with 7 bases lining up with TRBD1. V was pared by 3 bases and J by 0 bases, with 5 bases of the junction left unmatched. The CDR3 contains 15 residues. Germline V gives CDR1 LNHDA, CDR2 SQIVND (reference sequence).

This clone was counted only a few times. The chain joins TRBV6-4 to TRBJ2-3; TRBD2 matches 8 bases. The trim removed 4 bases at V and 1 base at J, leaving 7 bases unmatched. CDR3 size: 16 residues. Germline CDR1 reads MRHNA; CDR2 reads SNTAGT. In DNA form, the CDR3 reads TGTGCCAGCAGTGCCACACTAGCGGACGGCACAGATACGCAGTATTTT. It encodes CASSATLADGTDTQYF.

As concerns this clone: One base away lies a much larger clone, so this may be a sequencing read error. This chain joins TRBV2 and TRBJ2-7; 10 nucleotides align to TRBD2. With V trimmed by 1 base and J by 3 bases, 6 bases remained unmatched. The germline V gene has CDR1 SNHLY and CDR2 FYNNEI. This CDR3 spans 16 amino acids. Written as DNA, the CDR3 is TGTGCCAGCAGTGAAGTCGTTAGCGGGAGGTTCTACGAGCAGTACTTC. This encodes CASSEVVSGRFYEQYF.

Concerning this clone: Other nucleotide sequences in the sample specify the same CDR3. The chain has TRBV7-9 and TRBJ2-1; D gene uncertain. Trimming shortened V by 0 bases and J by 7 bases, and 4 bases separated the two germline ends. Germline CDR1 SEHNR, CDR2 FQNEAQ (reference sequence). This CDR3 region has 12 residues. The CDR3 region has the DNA TGTGCCAGCAGCTTAGCAATTAATGAGCAGTTCTTC. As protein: CASSLAINEQFF. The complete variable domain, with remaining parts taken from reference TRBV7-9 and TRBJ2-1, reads DTGVSQNPRHKITKRGQNVTFRCDPISEHNRLYWYRQTLGQGPEFLTYFQNEAQLEKSRLLSDRFSAERPKGSFSTLEIQRTEQGDSAMYLCASSLAINEQFFGPGTRLTVL.

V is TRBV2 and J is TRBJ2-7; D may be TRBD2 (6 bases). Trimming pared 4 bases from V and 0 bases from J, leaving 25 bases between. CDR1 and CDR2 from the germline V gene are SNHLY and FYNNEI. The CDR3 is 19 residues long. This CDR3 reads CASSVPSGRLKYSSYEQYF. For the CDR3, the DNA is TGTGCCAGCAGTGTACCCAGCGGGCGCCTTAAATATAGCTCCTACGAGCAGTACTTC.

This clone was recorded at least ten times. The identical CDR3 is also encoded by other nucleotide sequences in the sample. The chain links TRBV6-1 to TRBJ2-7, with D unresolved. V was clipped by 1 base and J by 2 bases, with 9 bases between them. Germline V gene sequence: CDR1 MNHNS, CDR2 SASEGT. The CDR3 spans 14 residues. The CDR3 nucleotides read TGTGCCAGCAGTGAAGGGCAGGACCCCTACGAGCAGTACTTC. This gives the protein CASSEGQDPYEQYF.

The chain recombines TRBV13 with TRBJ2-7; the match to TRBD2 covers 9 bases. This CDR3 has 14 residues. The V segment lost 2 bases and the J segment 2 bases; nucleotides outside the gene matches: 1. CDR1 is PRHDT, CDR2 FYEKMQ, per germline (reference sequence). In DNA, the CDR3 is TGTGCCAGCAGCTTACTAGCGGGGACCTACGAGCAGTACTTC. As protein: CASSLLAGTYEQYF.

The CDR3 DNA sequence: TGTGCCAGCAGTGAAGCTCGGGGAAGTCAGCCCCAGCATTTT. This sequence encodes CASSEARGSQPQHF. The chain joins TRBV2 to TRBJ1-5; D is unresolved. From germline, CDR1 is SNHLY and CDR2 FYNNEI. The V gene lost 0 bases and the J gene lost 6 bases, with 9 bases spanning the gap. The CDR3 runs to 14 residues.